The following is a T cell receptor beta chain sequence with its context. Method: immunoSEQ multiplex PCR; TCRdb's copy keeps in-frame clones and lacks some. The sample lists around 100,000 clones, about 84% occurring once. Germline CDR1 is SGDLS and CDR2 is YYNGEE. The germline V and J ends were trimmed by 0 bases and 5 bases, with 15 bases remaining between them. The CDR3 runs to 16 residues. This entry belongs to a study of blood T cell repertoires in COVID-19. The clonotype originates from a human donor in a cohort sampled during active COVID-19. The sequencing input was peripheral blood. The chain couples TRBV9 to TRBJ2-1; a weak D match, TRBD1 (7 bases). The CDR3 loop reads CASSVEGAGQDNEQFF. The CDR3, as DNA: TGTGCCAGCAGCGTAGAGGGGGCGGGACAAGACAATGAGCAGTTCTTC.